The 28 T cell receptor beta chains listed next were all sequenced from one sample in a study of T cell repertoires in cytomegalovirus infection. No cognate antigen is known for these TCRs. TCRdb called the reads again in MiXCR, with one record for every CDR3 protein. This sample yields roughly 570,000 distinct CDR3 sequences, of which almost 40% are seen a single time; more than 40% belongs to the top ten. Specimen: cultured PBMCs, collected from culture after CMV antigen stimulation. The receptors were gathered from a human donor in good health (CMV status not recorded). Some clones in this sample may be carry-over from other donors' samples.

The chain joins TRBV7-8 to TRBJ2-2, with 8 bases aligning to TRBD2. Germline V gives CDR1 SGHVS, CDR2 FQNEAQ. The CDR3 is made up of 17 amino acids. V dropped 0 bases and J dropped 7; count of bases not matched to a gene: 10. CDR3 DNA sequence: TGTGCCAGCAGCTTAGCCGGGACTAGAGGATTTGTCGGGGAGCTGTTTTTT. This sequence encodes CASSLAGTRGFVGELFF.

The chain employs TRBV7-6 and TRBJ2-3; 8 bases map to TRBD2. CDR3 length: 17 residues. In germline, CDR1 is SGHVS, CDR2 FNYEAQ. The trim removed 5 bases at V and 4 bases at J, leaving 14 bases unmatched. CDR3 in amino acids: CASSLVGAGEYSDTQYF. In DNA form, the CDR3 reads TGTGCCAGCAGCCTGGTGGGAGCGGGAGAGTATTCAGATACGCAGTATTTT.

The chain carries TRBV5-6 and TRBJ2-4; D is unclear. Germline CDR1 SGHDT, CDR2 YYEEEE. The CDR3 contains 15 residues. V was cut by 5 bases and J by 2 bases, with 14 bases left in between. For the CDR3, the DNA is TGTGCCAGCAGTGGTATCGATATGACCAAAAACATTCAGTACTTC. Translating it yields CASSGIDMTKNIQYF.

V usage is TRBV7-9 and J usage is TRBJ1-6, with 7 bases aligning to TRBD1. The CDR3 loop spans 16 amino acids. CDR1 is SEHNR, CDR2 FQNEAQ, per germline (reference sequence). Trimming at V came to 5 bases and at J to 9 bases, leaving 13 bases not matched to a gene. The CDR3 DNA reads TGTGCCAGCAGCCCCCGGGGAGACAGGGCAGCTTCACCCCTCCACTTT. Encoded protein: CASSPRGDRAASPLHF.

In this sample, this clonotype turned up a few times. The rearrangement uses TRBV7-2 and TRBJ2-3; no definite D call. The CDR3 is 15 amino acids. The germline gives CDR1 SGHTA, CDR2 FQGNSA. Trimming stripped 5 bases from V and 5 bases from J, with 17 bases between. The CDR3 loop is CASSLGLKKRDTQYF. The CDR3 coding sequence is TGTGCCAGCAGCCTAGGGTTGAAGAAAAGAGATACGCAGTATTTT.

The J gene is TRBJ1-6, the V gene TRBV18, with D possibly TRBD1 on 6 matching bases. The CDR3 totals 18 residues. V was cut by 3 bases and J by 6 bases, with 21 bases left in between. Germline-derived CDR1 and CDR2 are KGHSH and LQKENI. The CDR3 nucleotides are TGTGCCAGCTCACCTGAGGGAGGACAGTTGGACCTTAATTCACCCCTCCACTTT. Translated, it gives CASSPEGGQLDLNSPLHF. Full variable domain (rest looked up from reference TRBV18 and TRBJ1-6): NAGVMQNPRHLVRRRGQEARLRCSPMKGHSHVYWYRQLPEEGLKFMVYLQKENIIDESGMPKERFSAEFPKEGPSILRIQQVVRGDSAAYFCASSPEGGQLDLNSPLHFGNGTRLTVT.

This clonotype is a singleton in its sample. The CDR3 is CASSPGTTGKGSYGYTF. Written as DNA, the CDR3 is TGCGCCAGCAGCCCGGGGACTACAGGGAAAGGGAGCTATGGCTACACCTTC. The chain combines TRBV5-1 with TRBJ1-2; a weak D match, TRBD1 (6 bases). The length of the CDR3 is 17 residues. The germline V gene encodes CDR1 SGHRS and CDR2 YFSETQ. Trimming removed 4 bases from V and 4 bases from J, with 23 bases in between.

The chain uses TRBV12-3 or TRBV12-4 and TRBJ1-5; 8 bases agree with TRBD1. J gave up 5 bases and V 6 bases, and 6 bases lay outside the gene matches. CDR3 length equals 14 residues. Written as DNA, the CDR3 is TGTGCCAGCAGCGAGAACAGGGGGGATCAGCCCCAGCATTTT. Protein sequence: CASSENRGDQPQHF.

This chain links TRBV19 with TRBJ1-5; 12 bases line up with TRBD1. This CDR3 region has 16 residues. After removal of 10 bases from V and 3 bases from J, the junction contained 10 bases not matched to a gene. CDR1 is LNHDA and CDR2 is SQIVND in the germline V gene (reference sequence). This chain's CDR3 is CATAGQGAVINQPQHF. CDR3 nucleotide sequence: TGTGCCACAGCGGGACAGGGGGCGGTAATCAATCAGCCCCAGCATTTT.

The genes are TRBV7-9 and TRBJ1-2, with D possibly being TRBD1 (5 bases). This CDR3 is 13 amino acids long. With 3 bases removed from V and 6 bases from J, the gap between germline ends came to 11 bases. The germline V gene has CDR1 SEHNR and CDR2 FQNEAQ (reference sequence). The CDR3 spells CASSLGPENGYTF. DNA of the CDR3: TGTGCCAGCAGCTTGGGACCAGAAAATGGCTACACCTTC.

This clonotype turned up a few times. The chain links TRBV27 to TRBJ2-3, with 7 bases that match TRBD2. This CDR3 is built from 14 residues. J was trimmed by 4 bases and V by 8 bases; bases with no gene match: 9. Looked up from germline, CDR1 is MNHEY and CDR2 is SMNVEV (reference sequence). CDR3 residues: CASAQRGAADTQYF. CDR3 sequence (DNA): TGTGCCAGCGCTCAGCGGGGCGCCGCAGATACGCAGTATTTT.

The chain is built from TRBV7-2 and TRBJ1-2; D is uncertain. The germline V gene encodes CDR1 SGHTA and CDR2 FQGNSA. CDR3 size: 13 residues. Trimming removed 3 bases at V and 3 bases at J, with 8 bases between. For the CDR3, the DNA is TGTGCCAGCAGCTTTTCACAGCACTATGGCTACACCTTC. Encoded protein: CASSFSQHYGYTF.

A few counts support this clonotype. This sequence joins TRBV11-3 and TRBJ2-3; perhaps TRBD2 as D (5 bases). V dropped 1 base and J dropped 3 bases, with 8 bases sitting between them. Germline assignment: CDR1 SGHNT and CDR2 YENEEA. The CDR3 extends over 14 amino acids. The CDR3 loop reads CASSLVGDTDTQYF. As DNA, the CDR3 is TGTGCCAGCAGCTTAGTGGGAGATACAGATACGCAGTATTTT.

The chain is built from TRBV6-1 and TRBJ2-5; TRBD2 is a possible D gene (6 bases). The germline V gene has CDR1 MNHNS and CDR2 SASEGT. The CDR3 extends over 13 amino acids. The V end was cut by 8 bases, the J end by 0 bases, with 10 bases between. The CDR3 DNA reads as TGTGCCAGCCAGGCGGGAAACCAAGAGACCCAGTACTTC. Translating it yields CASQAGNQETQYF.

This clonotype was observed a handful of times. The V call is TRBV7-2, the J call TRBJ2-7, with D perhaps given as TRBD1 or TRBD2 (5 bases each). V was trimmed by 5 bases and J by 5 bases, leaving 13 bases between them. This CDR3 has 13 amino acids. The V gene's germline CDR1 is SGHTA and CDR2 FQGNSA. The CDR3, as DNA: TGTGCCAGCAGCCCAAGCCGGGACGACGAGCAGTACTTC. This codes for CASSPSRDDEQYF.

The V and J genes are TRBV11-2 and TRBJ2-1; the match to TRBD2 covers 7 bases. Germline CDR1 reads SGHAT; CDR2 reads FQNNGV. The V gene end was trimmed by 5 bases and the J gene end by 6 bases; junction bases not matched to a gene: 7. This CDR3 is built from 14 residues. The CDR3 sequence: CASSPLGLRNEQFF. For the CDR3, the DNA is TGTGCCAGCAGCCCTTTGGGACTACGCAATGAGCAGTTCTTC. Together with reference TRBV11-2 and TRBJ2-1, the CDR3 gives the full variable domain: EAGVAQSPRYKIIEKRQSVAFWCNPISGHATLYWYQQILGQGPKLLIQFQNNGVVDDSQLPKDRFSAERLKGVDSTLKIQPAKLEDSAVYLCASSPLGLRNEQFFGPGTRLTVL.

This clonotype has just a few counts. This chain joins TRBV10-3 and TRBJ1-2, with 9 bases fitting TRBD1. J was trimmed by 8 bases and V by 3 bases; bases with no gene match: 10. The CDR3 has 15 amino acids. Germline CDR1 and CDR2: ENHRY and SYGVKD. CDR3: CAISDPTGGDQGYTF. CDR3 sequence (DNA): TGTGCCATCAGTGATCCGACAGGGGGGGACCAGGGCTACACCTTC.

The rearrangement uses TRBV10-1 and TRBJ2-3, with a weak D call TRBD2 (6 bases). CDR1 is WNHNN, CDR2 SYGVQD, per germline (reference sequence). The CDR3 extends over 13 amino acids. V dropped 8 bases and J dropped 6 bases, with 15 bases sitting between them. The CDR3 is CASQTSPRDTQYF. CDR3 nucleotide sequence: TGCGCCAGCCAGACTAGTCCAAGGGATACGCAGTATTTT.

The CDR3 region is CASSLDGSYTEAFF. The CDR3 nucleotides read TGCGCCAGCAGCTTGGATGGCAGCTACACTGAAGCTTTCTTT. The J gene is TRBJ1-1, the V gene TRBV5-1, with D unclear. The CDR3 extends over 14 amino acids. From germline, CDR1 is SGHRS and CDR2 YFSETQ. Trimming took off 0 bases at V and 3 bases at J, with 9 bases between the two ends.

V usage is TRBV19 and J usage is TRBJ2-3; perhaps TRBD2 as D (6 bases). This CDR3 region has 15 residues. In germline, CDR1 is LNHDA, CDR2 SQIVND (reference sequence). Trimming pared 3 bases from V and 1 base from J, leaving 11 bases between. This CDR3 reads CASSIGAGRTDTQYF. The CDR3 nucleotides are TGTGCCAGTAGTATCGGGGCGGGACGCACAGATACGCAGTATTTT.

This clonotype was recorded many times. The genes are TRBV7-2 and TRBJ2-5, with TRBD2 matching over 9 bases. V was pared by 3 bases and J by 4 bases, with 6 bases of the junction left unmatched. The germline V gene has CDR1 SGHTA and CDR2 FQGNSA. The CDR3 loop spans 15 amino acids. CDR3 sequence reads: CASSFGGRDGETQYF. CDR3 nucleotides: TGTGCCAGCAGCTTCGGCGGGAGGGACGGAGAGACCCAGTACTTC.

The rearrangement uses TRBV7-9 and TRBJ1-2, with D possibly TRBD1 on 6 matching bases. The CDR3 runs to 15 residues. V dropped 1 base and J dropped 7 bases, with 16 bases sitting between them. Germline lookup yields CDR1 SEHNR and CDR2 FQNEAQ (reference sequence). The CDR3 bases are TGTGCCAGCAGCTTAGATCTGGCAGGGGCGCTTGGCTACACCTTC. The encoded protein is CASSLDLAGALGYTF.

This chain connects TRBV12-3 or TRBV12-4 to TRBJ1-3; D is unresolved. V was shortened by 5 bases and J by 8 bases, with 16 bases between the two germline ends. The CDR3 is made up of 14 amino acids. In DNA form, the CDR3 reads TGTGCCAGCAGTATGGGTCCGGACTTAGACACCATATATTTT. Its protein is CASSMGPDLDTIYF.

V usage is TRBV7-2 and J usage is TRBJ2-7, with D tentatively TRBD1 (5 bases). Trimming removed 1 base from V and 5 bases from J, with 9 bases in between. The CDR3 consists of 13 residues. Germline values: CDR1 SGHTA, CDR2 FQGNSA. The CDR3 region has the DNA TGTGCCAGCAGCTTAGACAGGATACACGAGCAGTACTTC. It translates to CASSLDRIHEQYF.

The chain carries TRBV4-1 and TRBJ1-2; no reliable D call. The germline V gene has CDR1 MGHRA and CDR2 YSYEKL. V was shortened by 0 bases and J by 8 bases, with 10 bases between the two germline ends. The CDR3 runs to 13 residues. The DNA of the CDR3 is TGCGCCAGCAGCCAAGATGTCGGTACCGGCTACACCTTC. Amino acids: CASSQDVGTGYTF.

The chain couples TRBV11-2 to TRBJ2-3; TRBD2 might be the D (6 bases). V was trimmed by 8 bases and J by 3 bases, leaving 18 bases between them. Germline V lookup: CDR1 SGHAT, CDR2 FQNNGV. This CDR3 has 15 amino acids. CDR3 sequence reads: CASSPLSGRTDTQYF. For the CDR3, the DNA is TGTGCCAGCTCGCCCCTTAGCGGAAGGACAGATACGCAGTATTTT.

V and J are TRBV7-6 and TRBJ2-2, with TRBD2 identical over 12 bases. Germline V CDR1 and CDR2: SGHVS, FNYEAQ. After removal of 3 bases from V and 8 bases from J, the junction contained 10 bases not matched to a gene. The CDR3 consists of 17 residues. CDR3 region: CASSLRALAGGPGELFF. The CDR3 nucleotides read TGTGCCAGCAGCTTGAGGGCGCTAGCGGGAGGGCCTGGGGAGCTGTTTTTT. Full variable domain (remainder filled in from reference TRBV7-6 and TRBJ2-2): GAGVSQSPRYKVTKRGQDVALRCDPISGHVSLYWYRQALGQGPEFLTYFNYEAQQDKSGLPNDRFSAERPEGSISTLTIQRTEQRDSAMYRCASSLRALAGGPGELFFGEGSRLTVL.

This clonotype was observed a few times. V and J are TRBV7-2 and TRBJ2-1, with D possibly matching TRBD1 (6 bases). CDR1 is SGHTA and CDR2 is FQGNSA in the germline V gene. V was cut by 5 bases and J by 0 bases, with 17 bases left in between. The CDR3 contains 17 residues. The CDR3: CASSQRGGPSSYNEQFF. In DNA form, the CDR3 reads TGTGCCAGCAGCCAACGAGGGGGTCCAAGCTCCTACAATGAGCAGTTCTTC.